The rows below give T cell receptor beta chains drawn from one sample of a study of vaccination effects on CD4 cells after COVID-19. The antigens of these receptors remain unknown. The table came from immunoSEQ multiplex PCR; TCRdb's copy has only in-frame clones and leaves some out. The data contain approximately 76,000 clones, 78% of them singletons. The sequences come from CD4+ T cells from PBMCs cultured with SARS-CoV-2 spike peptides, collected before COVID-19 vaccination. The source of these receptors is a human donor who received a COVID-19 vaccine. Each CDR3 is given without its conserved first and last residue.

j_call: TRBJ2-2; v_call: TRBV3-1/TRBV3-2; cdr3_aa: ASSWTSGGSNTGELF
j_call: TRBJ2-5; v_call: TRBV28; cdr3_aa: ASSLLQQETQY
j_call: TRBJ1-1; v_call: TRBV18; cdr3_aa: ASSPGSRVNTEAF
j_call: TRBJ1-3; v_call: TRBV11-2; cdr3_aa: ASSLVRGVLSGNTIY
j_call: TRBJ2-1; v_call: TRBV5-4; cdr3_aa: ASSSWTSGGEQF
j_call: TRBJ2-5; v_call: TRBV24-1; cdr3_aa: ATSETNRGGETQY
j_call: TRBJ1-5; v_call: TRBV7-2; cdr3_aa: ASSPRRDGQPQH
j_call: TRBJ1-1; v_call: TRBV18; cdr3_aa: ASSPERNTEAF
j_call: TRBJ2-3; v_call: TRBV18; cdr3_aa: ASSPLSSGLTDTQY
j_call: TRBJ2-3; v_call: TRBV6-4; cdr3_aa: ASRRGVSTDTQY
j_call: TRBJ1-6; v_call: TRBV5-1; cdr3_aa: ASSPMTGGEGNSPLH
j_call: TRBJ1-4; v_call: TRBV5-8; cdr3_aa: ASSSGTGATNEKLF
j_call: TRBJ2-6; v_call: TRBV4-1; cdr3_aa: ASSQDRAFSGANVLT